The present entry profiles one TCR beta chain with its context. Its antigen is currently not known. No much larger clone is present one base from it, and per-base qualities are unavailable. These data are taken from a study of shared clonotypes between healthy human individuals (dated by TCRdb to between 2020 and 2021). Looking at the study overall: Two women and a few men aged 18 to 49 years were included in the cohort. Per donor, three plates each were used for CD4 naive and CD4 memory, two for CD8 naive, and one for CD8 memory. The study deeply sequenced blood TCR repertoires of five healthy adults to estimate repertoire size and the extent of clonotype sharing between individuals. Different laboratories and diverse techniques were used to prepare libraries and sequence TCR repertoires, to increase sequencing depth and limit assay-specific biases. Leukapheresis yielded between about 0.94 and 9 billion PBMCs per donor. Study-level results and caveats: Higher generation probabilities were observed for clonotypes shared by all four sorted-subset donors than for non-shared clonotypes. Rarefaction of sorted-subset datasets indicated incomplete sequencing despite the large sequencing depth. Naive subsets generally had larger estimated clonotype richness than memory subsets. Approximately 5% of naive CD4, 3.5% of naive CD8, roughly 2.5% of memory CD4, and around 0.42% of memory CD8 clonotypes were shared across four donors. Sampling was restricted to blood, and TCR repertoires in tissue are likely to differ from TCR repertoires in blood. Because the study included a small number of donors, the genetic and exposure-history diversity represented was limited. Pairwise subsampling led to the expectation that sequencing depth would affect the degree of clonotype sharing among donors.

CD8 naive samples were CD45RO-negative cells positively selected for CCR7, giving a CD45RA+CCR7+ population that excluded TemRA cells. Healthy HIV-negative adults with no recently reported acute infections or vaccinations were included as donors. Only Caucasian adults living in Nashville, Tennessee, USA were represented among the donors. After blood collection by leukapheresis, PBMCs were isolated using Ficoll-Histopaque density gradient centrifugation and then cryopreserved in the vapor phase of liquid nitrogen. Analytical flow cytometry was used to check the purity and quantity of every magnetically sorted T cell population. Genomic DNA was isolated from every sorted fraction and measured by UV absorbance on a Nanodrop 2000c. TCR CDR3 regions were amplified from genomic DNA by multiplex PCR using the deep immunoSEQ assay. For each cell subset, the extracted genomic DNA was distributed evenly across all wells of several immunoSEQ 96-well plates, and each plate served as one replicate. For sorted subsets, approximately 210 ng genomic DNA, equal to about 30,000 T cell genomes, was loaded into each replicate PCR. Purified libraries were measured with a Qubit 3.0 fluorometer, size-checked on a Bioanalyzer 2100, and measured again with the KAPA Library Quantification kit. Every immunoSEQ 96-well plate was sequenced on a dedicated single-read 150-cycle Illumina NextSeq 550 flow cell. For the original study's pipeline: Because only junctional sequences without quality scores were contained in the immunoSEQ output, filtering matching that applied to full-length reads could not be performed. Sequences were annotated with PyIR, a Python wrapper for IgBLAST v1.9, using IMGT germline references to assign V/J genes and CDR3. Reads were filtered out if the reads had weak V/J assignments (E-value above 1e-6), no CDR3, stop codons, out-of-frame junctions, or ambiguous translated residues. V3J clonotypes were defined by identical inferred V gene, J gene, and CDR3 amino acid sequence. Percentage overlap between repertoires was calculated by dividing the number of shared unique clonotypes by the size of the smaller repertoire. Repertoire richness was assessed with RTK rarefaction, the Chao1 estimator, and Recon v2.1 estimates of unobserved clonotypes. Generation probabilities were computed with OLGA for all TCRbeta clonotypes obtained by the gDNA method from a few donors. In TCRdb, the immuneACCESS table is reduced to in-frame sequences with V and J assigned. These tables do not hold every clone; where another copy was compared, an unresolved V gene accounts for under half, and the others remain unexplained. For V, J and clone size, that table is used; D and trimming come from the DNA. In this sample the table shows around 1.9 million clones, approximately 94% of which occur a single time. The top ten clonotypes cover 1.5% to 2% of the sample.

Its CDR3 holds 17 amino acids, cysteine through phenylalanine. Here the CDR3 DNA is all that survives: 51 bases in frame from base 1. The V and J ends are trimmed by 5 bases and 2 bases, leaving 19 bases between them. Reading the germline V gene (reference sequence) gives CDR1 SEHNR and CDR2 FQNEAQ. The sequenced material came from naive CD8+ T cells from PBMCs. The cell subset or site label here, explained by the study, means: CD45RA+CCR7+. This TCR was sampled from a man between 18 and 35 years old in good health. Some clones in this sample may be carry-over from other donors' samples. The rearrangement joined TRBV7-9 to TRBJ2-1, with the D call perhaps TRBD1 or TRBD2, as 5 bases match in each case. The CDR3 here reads CASSPREGRSAYNEQFF. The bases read TGTGCCAGCAGCCCCAGAGAGGGGCGTTCGGCCTACAATGAGCAGTTCTTC. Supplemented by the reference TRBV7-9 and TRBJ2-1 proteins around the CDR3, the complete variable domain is DTGVSQNPRHKITKRGQNVTFRCDPISEHNRLYWYRQTLGQGPEFLTYFQNEAQLEKSRLLSDRFSAERPKGSFSTLEIQRTEQGDSAMYLCASSPREGRSAYNEQFFGPGTRLTVL.